This T cell receptor (beta chain) was profiled in a study of cytomegalovirus exposure and HLA in healthy donors. Study overall: In an earlier analysis, 90 million to 120 million unique TCR beta sequences were found from some 170 million T cells.

Per the germline V gene, CDR1 is SGHNT and CDR2 is YYREEE (reference sequence). The V end was cut by 0 bases, the J end by 7 bases, with 17 bases between. This CDR3 is built from 17 residues. A multiplex PCR was run with 60 Vbeta primers and 13 Jbeta primers. The method was immunoSEQ multiplex PCR; TCRdb's version includes in-frame clones alone and lacks a portion of them. This listing includes about 170,000 clones. Although they were nominally healthy when sampled, donors likely had unrecorded immune exposures. This sequence originates from a woman aged 18-29 years in good health and CMV-seropositive. Sequenced input: PBMCs. The rearrangement links TRBV5-4 to TRBJ1-6; perhaps TRBD1 as D (5 bases). The CDR3 loop is CASSLDPGRFGNSPLHF. The CDR3 coding sequence is TGTGCCAGCAGCTTGGATCCAGGGCGTTTCGGGAATTCACCCCTCCACTTT.